These 9 T cell receptor beta chains came from one sample sequenced in a study of blood T cell repertoires in COVID-19. The table came from immunoSEQ multiplex PCR; TCRdb's copy has only in-frame clones and leaves some out. The sample holds about 260,000 clones; just under 90% are singletons and the top ten take over 3.5%. The sequenced sample was peripheral blood. These receptors were collected from a woman in her 40s with acute or convalescent COVID-19.

The chain links TRBV6-6 to TRBJ2-5; 7 bases align to TRBD1. The trim removed 5 bases at V and 5 bases at J, leaving 20 bases unmatched. CDR3 length: 18 residues. From germline, CDR1 is MNHNY and CDR2 SVGAGI (reference sequence). CDR3: CASSRPTTRQGPGETQYF. CDR3 in DNA: TGTGCCAGCAGTCGACCGACTACCCGACAGGGACCCGGGGAGACCCAGTACTTC.

The chain combines TRBV3-1 (or the pseudogene TRBV3-2) with TRBJ1-3; 8 positions match TRBD1. There are 19 residues in the CDR3. Looked up from germline, CDR1 is LGHDT and CDR2 is YNNKEL (reference sequence). Trimming took 0 bases from V and 0 from J; bases not matched to a gene: 10. CDR3 nucleotides: TGTGCCAGCAGCCAAGAAACATACAGGGGGGCCCTCTCTGGAAACACCATATATTTT. Its protein is CASSQETYRGALSGNTIYF.

This clone was seen only a few times. The chain recombines TRBV6-5 with TRBJ1-5; 7 nucleotides line up with TRBD1. The V gene's germline CDR1 is MNHEY and CDR2 SVGAGI. Germline trimming cut 5 bases from V and 3 bases from J; bases unmatched to any gene: 4. The CDR3 has 14 amino acids. CDR3 DNA: TGTGCCAGCAGTCGTGGGACAGACAATCAGCCCCAGCATTTT. It yields the protein CASSRGTDNQPQHF.

The chain is built from TRBV7-3 and TRBJ2-2; tentatively, D is TRBD1 (6 bases). The CDR3 spans 13 residues. V was shortened by 3 bases and J by 4 bases, with 6 bases between the two germline ends. CDR1 is SGHTA, CDR2 FQGTGA, per germline. This CDR3 reads CASSFRGTGELFF. Written as DNA, the CDR3 is TGTGCCAGCAGCTTCAGGGGCACCGGGGAGCTGTTTTTT.

The chain uses TRBV19 and TRBJ1-2; weak D call: TRBD1 (6 bases). The germline gives CDR1 LNHDA, CDR2 SQIVND (reference sequence). V lost 5 bases, J lost 8 bases, and 15 bases lay in between. There are 13 residues in the CDR3. The CDR3 DNA is TGTGCCAGTAGTCCCAGAGGGGGTATCGGCTACACCTTC. Translation gives CASSPRGGIGYTF.

The chain employs TRBV10-3 and TRBJ2-5, with D maybe TRBD2 (5 bases). The germline V and J ends were trimmed by 0 bases and 10 bases, with 9 bases remaining between them. Germline-derived CDR1 and CDR2 are ENHRY and SYGVKD. This CDR3 contains 12 residues. The CDR3 loop is CAISESEVGQYF. The CDR3 DNA follows: TGTGCCATCAGTGAGTCGGAGGTAGGCCAGTACTTC.

The chain couples TRBV15 to TRBJ1-1, with D possibly TRBD1 on 5 matching bases. The CDR3 extends over 14 amino acids. Germline CDR1 is LNHNV and CDR2 is YYDKDF (reference sequence). V was trimmed by 0 bases and J by 11 bases, leaving 16 bases between them. CDR3 protein: CATSREGRGRRAFF. The CDR3 DNA reads as TGTGCCACCAGCAGAGAGGGGCGGGGCCGGCGGGCTTTCTTT.

For the CDR3, the DNA is TGTGCCAGCTCCGGGAATGCGGGAAACACCATATATTTT. Its protein is CASSGNAGNTIYF. This chain links TRBV18 with TRBJ1-3; D is unresolved. This CDR3 is 13 amino acids long. Trimming left V 6 bases short and J 4 bases short, with 10 bases between. Germline V gives CDR1 KGHSH, CDR2 LQKENI. The full variable domain, in which reference TRBV18 and TRBJ1-3 provide the parts outside the CDR3, is NAGVMQNPRHLVRRRGQEARLRCSPMKGHSHVYWYRQLPEEGLKFMVYLQKENIIDESGMPKERFSAEFPKEGPSILRIQQVVRGDSAAYFCASSGNAGNTIYFGEGSWLTVV.

V usage is TRBV24-1 and J usage is TRBJ1-2, with 7 nucleotides matching TRBD1. The CDR3 spans 14 residues. V trimming: 4 bases; J trimming: 3 bases; junction bases outside the gene matches: 4. The germline V gene encodes CDR1 KGHDR and CDR2 SFDVKD. CDR3 sequence: CATSDLTGDYGYTF. DNA for the CDR3: TGTGCCACCAGTGACCTAACAGGGGACTATGGCTACACCTTC.